These 8 T cell receptor beta chains share one sample of origin, sequenced in a study of blood T cell repertoires in COVID-19. Sequenced by immunoSEQ multiplex PCR; TCRdb stores in-frame clones only, minus some. Among over 85,000 clones listed, 70% to 90% were seen once. The sample consisted of peripheral blood. The receptors were gathered from a man aged 70-80 years with acute or convalescent COVID-19.

This sequence joins TRBV7-2 and TRBJ2-1, with TRBD2 identical over 10 bases. The ends lost 4 bases at V and 8 bases at J; junction bases unmatched: 11. Germline CDR1 reads SGHTA; CDR2 reads FQGNSA. The CDR3 extends over 16 amino acids. CDR3 in DNA: TGTGCCAGCAGCTCGTCTAGCGGGGGAGGATCCCATGAGCAGTTCTTC. Amino acid sequence: CASSSSSGGGSHEQFF.

This clone has a single count. The chain has TRBV5-1 and TRBJ1-1; tentatively, D is TRBD1 (5 bases). CDR3 length equals 14 residues. Germline lookup yields CDR1 SGHRS and CDR2 YFSETQ. The V gene lost 0 bases and the J gene lost 1 base, with 7 bases spanning the gap. The chain's CDR3 is CASSLAQGNTEAFF. Written as DNA, the CDR3 is TGCGCCAGCAGCTTGGCCCAGGGGAACACTGAAGCTTTCTTT. Complete variable domain (other parts from reference TRBV5-1 and TRBJ1-1): KAGVTQTPRYLIKTRGQQVTLSCSPISGHRSVSWYQQTPGQGLQFLFEYFSETQRNKGNFPGRFSGRQFSNSRSEMNVSTLELGDSALYLCASSLAQGNTEAFFGQGTRLTVV.

The chain employs TRBV11-3 and TRBJ2-1; 7 bases agree with TRBD1. CDR3 size: 14 residues. Trimming at V came to 5 bases and at J to 8 bases, leaving 9 bases not matched to a gene. Germline-derived CDR1 and CDR2 are SGHNT and YENEEA. The CDR3 loop is CASSPPDRVHEQFF. Written as DNA, the CDR3 is TGTGCCAGCAGCCCACCAGACAGGGTCCATGAGCAGTTCTTC.

This chain joins TRBV13 and TRBJ2-7; 7 positions agree with TRBD2. Germline-derived CDR1 and CDR2 are PRHDT and FYEKMQ (reference sequence). The CDR3 runs to 15 residues. Trimming at V came to 5 bases and at J to 4 bases, leaving 11 bases not matched to a gene. CDR3 in DNA: TGTGCCAGCAGCCTAAGATCACTCGGGGGGTACGAGCAGTACTTC. Residues: CASSLRSLGGYEQYF.

The chain recombines TRBV5-1 with TRBJ2-3; 9 bases are a match to TRBD2. Germline trimming cut 2 bases from V and 4 bases from J; bases unmatched to any gene: 8. CDR3 length: 16 amino acids. Germline V gene sequence: CDR1 SGHRS, CDR2 YFSETQ. CDR3 in amino acids: CASSLNGGGAADTQYF. In DNA form, the CDR3 reads TGCGCCAGCAGCTTAAATGGCGGGGGGGCGGCAGATACGCAGTATTTT.

V gene TRBV28 combines with J gene TRBJ1-5; 10 bases are a match to TRBD1. The CDR3 covers 14 residues. Trimming took 7 bases from V and 7 from J; bases not matched to a gene: 7. Per germline, CDR1 MDHEN and CDR2 SYDVKM. The CDR3 protein is CASTDRGPAQPQHF. CDR3 coding DNA: TGTGCCAGCACCGACAGGGGGCCTGCGCAGCCCCAGCATTTT.

The chain has TRBV25-1 and TRBJ1-2; 9 bases map to TRBD1. Germline values: CDR1 MGHDK, CDR2 SYGVNS. J gave up 4 bases and V 4 bases, and 7 bases lay outside the gene matches. There are 15 residues in the CDR3. The CDR3 here is CASSGGQGVLYGYTF. The CDR3 bases are TGTGCCAGCAGTGGGGGACAGGGAGTTCTCTATGGCTACACCTTC.

The count of this clone is one. The chain joins TRBV28 to TRBJ1-3, with 10 bases that match TRBD1. Germline V gives CDR1 MDHEN, CDR2 SYDVKM. Trimming at V came to 3 bases and at J to 0 bases, leaving 2 bases not matched to a gene. The CDR3 consists of 16 residues. Here the CDR3 reads CASSFDRGRSGNTIYF. DNA of the CDR3: TGTGCCAGCAGTTTCGACAGGGGGCGCTCTGGAAACACCATATATTTT.